This TCR beta chain appears in the sequencing data of a study of cytomegalovirus exposure and HLA in healthy donors. The ends were cut back, 4 bases at V and 4 bases at J, with 13 bases in the middle. This CDR3 region has 15 residues. The germline gives CDR1 SNHLY, CDR2 FYNNEI. Primers for the PCR totalled 60 Vbeta and 13 Jbeta. TCRdb's table, derived via immunoSEQ multiplex PCR, lists solely in-frame clones and lacks some. The sample shows around 200,000 clones, 83% of them seen only once. J is TRBJ2-2 and V is TRBV2; D may be TRBD1 (6 bases). The sequence was collected from a man between 45 and 60 years old in good health and CMV-seronegative. The sample taken for sequencing was PBMCs. The CDR3 bases are TGTGCCAGCAGTGGTGTGCAGGGGACCACCGGGGAGCTGTTTTTT. Translated: CASSGVQGTTGELFF.